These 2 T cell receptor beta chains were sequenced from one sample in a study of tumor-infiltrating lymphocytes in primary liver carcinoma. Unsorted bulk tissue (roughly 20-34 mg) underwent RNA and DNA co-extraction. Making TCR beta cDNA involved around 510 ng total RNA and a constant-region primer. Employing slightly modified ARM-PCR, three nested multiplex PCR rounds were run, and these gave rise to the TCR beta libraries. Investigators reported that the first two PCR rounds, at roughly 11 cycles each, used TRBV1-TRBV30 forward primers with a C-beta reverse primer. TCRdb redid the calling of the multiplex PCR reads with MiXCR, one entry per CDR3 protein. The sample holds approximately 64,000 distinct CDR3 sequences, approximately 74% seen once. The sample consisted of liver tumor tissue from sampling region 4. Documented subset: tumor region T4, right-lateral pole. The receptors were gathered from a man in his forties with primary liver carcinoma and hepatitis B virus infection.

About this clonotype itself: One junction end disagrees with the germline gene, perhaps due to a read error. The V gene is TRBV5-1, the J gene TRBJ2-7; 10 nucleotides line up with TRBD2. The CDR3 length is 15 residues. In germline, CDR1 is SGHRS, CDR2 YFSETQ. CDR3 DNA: TGCGCCAGCAGCTTAGGACTAGCGGAGATCTACGAACAGCACTTC. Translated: CASSLGLAEIYEQHF.

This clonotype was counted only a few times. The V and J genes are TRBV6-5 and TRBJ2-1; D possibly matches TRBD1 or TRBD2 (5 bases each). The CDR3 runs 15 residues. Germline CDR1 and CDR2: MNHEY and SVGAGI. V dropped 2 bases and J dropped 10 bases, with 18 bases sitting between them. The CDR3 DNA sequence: TGTGCCAGCAGTTACCGTCCCGGGGCACGGTTGGAGCAGTTCTTC. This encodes CASSYRPGARLEQFF.